Listed below are T cell receptor beta chains from one sample, sequenced in a study of T cells in Graves' hyperthyroidism and ophthalmopathy. TCRdb analysed the multiplex PCR reads with MiXCR anew, one entry per CDR3 protein. Of about 210,000 distinct CDR3 sequences in the sample, approximately 17% are singletons; the top ten hold approximately 46%. Sample: blood. The receptors shown here come from a man in his forties or fifties with Graves' hyperthyroidism. The CDR3 runs from the conserved cysteine through the conserved F or W. D genes are given only for firm matches. Some rows mark clone size as missing; the rest say once, few, many or name a class of expanded clone.

d_gene: NA
v_gene: TRBV6-1
j_gene: TRBJ1-3
abundance: once
CDR3nt: TGTGCCAGCAGTGAAAACAGGGGAAACACCATATATTTT
CDR3aa: CASSENRGNTIYF

d_gene: TRBD2
v_gene: TRBV24-1
j_gene: TRBJ2-1
abundance: NA
CDR3nt: TGTGCCACAAGTATAGCGGGGAAAAACAATGAGCAGTTCTTC
CDR3aa: CATSIAGKNNEQFF

d_gene: NA
v_gene: TRBV7-6
j_gene: TRBJ1-6
abundance: many
CDR3nt: TGTGCCAGCAGCTTAACTCTTAGTTCACCCCTCCACTTT
CDR3aa: CASSLTLSSPLHF

d_gene: NA
v_gene: TRBV27
j_gene: TRBJ1-2
abundance: NA
CDR3nt: TGTGCCAGCAGTCGTACAGGAGGTCCCAACTATGGCTACACCTTC
CDR3aa: CASSRTGGPNYGYTF

d_gene: NA
v_gene: TRBV20-1
j_gene: TRBJ2-1
abundance: many
CDR3nt: TGCAGTGCTAGGTCCCAGGTCTACGAGCAGTTCTTC
CDR3aa: CSARSQVYEQFF

d_gene: TRBD2
v_gene: TRBV11-3
j_gene: TRBJ2-1
abundance: NA
CDR3nt: TGTGCCAGCAGCTGGGGACTAGCGAATGTATTGAATGAGCAGTTCTTC
CDR3aa: CASSWGLANVLNEQFF

d_gene: TRBD2
v_gene: TRBV6-2/TRBV6-3
j_gene: TRBJ2-1
abundance: NA
CDR3nt: TGTGCCAGCAGTTGGGAGGGGCCGTACAATGAGCAGTTCTTC
CDR3aa: CASSWEGPYNEQFF

d_gene: TRBD1
v_gene: TRBV6-1
j_gene: TRBJ1-2
abundance: NA
CDR3nt: TGTGCCAGTACTGACAGGGTGGGAGCTAACTATGGCTACACCTTC
CDR3aa: CASTDRVGANYGYTF

d_gene: TRBD1
v_gene: TRBV27
j_gene: TRBJ1-4
abundance: NA
CDR3nt: TGTGCCAGCAGTTTATATGGGACAGGGGACCACAATGAAAAACTGTTTTTT
CDR3aa: CASSLYGTGDHNEKLFF

d_gene: TRBD2
v_gene: TRBV11-3
j_gene: TRBJ2-1
abundance: few
CDR3nt: TGTGCCAGCAGCTTATTGTCTAGCGGGAGGTTCGAGCAGTTCTTC
CDR3aa: CASSLLSSGRFEQFF

d_gene: NA
v_gene: TRBV27
j_gene: TRBJ1-5
abundance: many
CDR3nt: TGTGCCAGCAGTCCCCAGGGACCTCATCAGCCCCAGCATTTT
CDR3aa: CASSPQGPHQPQHF

d_gene: NA
v_gene: TRBV28
j_gene: TRBJ2-7
abundance: many
CDR3nt: TGTGCCAGCAGGACCATCGGGACCCCTAGCTCCTACGAGCAGTACTTC
CDR3aa: CASRTIGTPSSYEQYF

d_gene: TRBD1
v_gene: TRBV28
j_gene: TRBJ1-2
abundance: many
CDR3nt: TGTGCCAGCAGCTTCGGGGACAGAGTCTATGGCTACACCTTC
CDR3aa: CASSFGDRVYGYTF

d_gene: TRBD2
v_gene: TRBV12-3/TRBV12-4
j_gene: TRBJ2-7
abundance: few
CDR3nt: TGTGCCAGCAGTTTAGGGTACCGAACGACTAGCGGGACCTACGAGCAGTACTTC
CDR3aa: CASSLGYRTTSGTYEQYF

d_gene: TRBD2
v_gene: TRBV6-4
j_gene: TRBJ2-2
abundance: NA
CDR3nt: TGTGCCATCACTAGCGCCGGGGAGCTGTTTTTT
CDR3aa: CAITSAGELFF

d_gene: NA
v_gene: TRBV6-2/TRBV6-3
j_gene: TRBJ2-3
abundance: NA
CDR3nt: TGTGCCAGCAGACTTAGCGGAAGTGGCACAGATACGCAGTATTTT
CDR3aa: CASRLSGSGTDTQYF

d_gene: NA
v_gene: TRBV3-1
j_gene: TRBJ2-1
abundance: many
CDR3nt: TGTGCCAGCAGCCAAGATACAGGGGGCGTCCCTTCGCGGGAGGGCCTTTTTTGGGAGCAGTTCTTC
CDR3aa: CASSQDTGGVPSREGLFWEQFF

d_gene: NA
v_gene: TRBV25-1
j_gene: TRBJ2-6
abundance: few
CDR3nt: TGTGCCAGCAGGGGGAAGAACCTTCTGGCGGCCAACGTCCTGACTTTC
CDR3aa: CASRGKNLLAANVLTF

d_gene: TRBD2
v_gene: TRBV4-1
j_gene: TRBJ2-1
abundance: NA
CDR3nt: TGCGCCAGCAGTAGCGGGAGATCTGGTGAGCAGTTCTTC
CDR3aa: CASSSGRSGEQFF

d_gene: NA
v_gene: TRBV7-9
j_gene: TRBJ2-1
abundance: NA
CDR3nt: TGTGCCAGCAGCTTAGCGGCGGGGGCCGTCAATGAGCAGTTCTTC
CDR3aa: CASSLAAGAVNEQFF

d_gene: TRBD1
v_gene: TRBV30
j_gene: TRBJ1-4
abundance: many
CDR3nt: TGTGCCGGCGAACCGGGACAGGGGGCGGCTAATGAAAAACTGTTTTTT
CDR3aa: CAGEPGQGAANEKLFF

d_gene: NA
v_gene: TRBV28
j_gene: TRBJ1-1
abundance: many
CDR3nt: TGTGCCAGCAGTCTCAGGGTGGGGACCACTGAAGCTTTCTTT
CDR3aa: CASSLRVGTTEAFF